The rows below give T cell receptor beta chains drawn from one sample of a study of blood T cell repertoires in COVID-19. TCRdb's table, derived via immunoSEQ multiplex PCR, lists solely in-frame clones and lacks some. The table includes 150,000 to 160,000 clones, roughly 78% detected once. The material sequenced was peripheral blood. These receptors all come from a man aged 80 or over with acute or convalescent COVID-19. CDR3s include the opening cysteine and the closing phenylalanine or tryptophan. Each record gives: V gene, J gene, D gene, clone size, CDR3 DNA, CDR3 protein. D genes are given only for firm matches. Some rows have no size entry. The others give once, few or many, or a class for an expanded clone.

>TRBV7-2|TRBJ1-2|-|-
TGTGCCAGCAGCTTAGCTTTCATGGAGGATGGCTACACCTTC
CASSLAFMEDGYTF
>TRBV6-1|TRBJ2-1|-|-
TGTGCCAGCAGTGAGTTCCACAGGGCTCGCTACAATGAGCAGTTCTTC
CASSEFHRARYNEQFF
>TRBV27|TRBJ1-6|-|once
TGTGCCAGCAGTTTTCAGCGGGACCTTCGCGATTCACCCCTCCACTTT
CASSFQRDLRDSPLHF
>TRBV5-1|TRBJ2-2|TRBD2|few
TGCGCCAGCAGCCCCGGCATACTAGCGGGGTTAAACACCGGGGAGCTGTTTTTT
CASSPGILAGLNTGELFF
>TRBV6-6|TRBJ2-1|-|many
TGTGCCAGCAACCCATTGGCCAGTGCCTACAATGAGCAGTTCTTC
CASNPLASAYNEQFF
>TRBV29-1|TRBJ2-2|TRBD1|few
TGCAGCGGTCTTACAGGGGCGAACACCGGGGAGCTGTTTTTT
CSGLTGANTGELFF
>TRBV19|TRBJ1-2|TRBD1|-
TGTGCCAGTAGCCCCAGAGGACAGGGGCTTGACTATGGCTACACCTTC
CASSPRGQGLDYGYTF
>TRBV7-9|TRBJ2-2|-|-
TGTGCCAGCAGCTTTGGAGCCGGGGAGCTGTTTTTT
CASSFGAGELFF
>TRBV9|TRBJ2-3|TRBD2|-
TGTGCCAGCAGCGCCGCCCTCGTTAGCGGGGGCACAGATACGCAGTATTTT
CASSAALVSGGTDTQYF
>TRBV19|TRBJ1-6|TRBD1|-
TGTGCCAGTAGTATCCCACTGACAGGGCAAAAGTGGAATTCACCCCTCCACTTT
CASSIPLTGQKWNSPLHF
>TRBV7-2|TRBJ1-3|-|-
TGTGCCAGCAGCTTAGGAGACGGGGGACTCTCTGGAAACACCATATATTTT
CASSLGDGGLSGNTIYF
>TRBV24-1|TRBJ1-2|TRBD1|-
TGTGCCACCAGTGAACAGGGGGCAGTCTATGGCTACACCTTC
CATSEQGAVYGYTF
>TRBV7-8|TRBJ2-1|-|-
TGTGCCAGCAGCTTAACAGGGAATGAGCAGTTCTTC
CASSLTGNEQFF
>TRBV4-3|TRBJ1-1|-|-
TGCGCCAGCAGCCAAGTGCGGGATACTGAAGCTTTCTTT
CASSQVRDTEAFF